This is a list of T cell receptor beta chains from one sample in a study of tumor and adjacent non-tumor tissue in lung cancer. A single record per CDR3 protein comes from TCRdb applying MiXCR to the multiplex PCR reads. The profile shows 90,000 or so distinct CDR3 sequences, more than 60% of them singletons. The sample taken for sequencing was lung tumor tissue. These TCRs come from a man in his 70s with non-small cell lung cancer. CDR3s include the opening cysteine and the closing phenylalanine or tryptophan. A D gene is named only where the DNA matches it firmly. The size entry is marked missing in some rows and otherwise reads once, few, many or a size class.

>TRBV5-5|-|-|TRBJ2-1
CANSFWDTYNEQFF
TGTGCCAACAGCTTCTGGGACACCTACAATGAGCAGTTCTTC
>TRBV4-1|many|-|TRBJ2-1
CASSPLSGISYNEQFF
TGCGCCAGCAGCCCCCTTAGCGGAATCTCCTACAATGAGCAGTTCTTC
>TRBV5-1|-|TRBD1|TRBJ2-3
CASRKQGATDTQYF
TGCGCCAGCAGAAAACAGGGGGCTACAGATACGCAGTATTTT
>TRBV11-2|-|TRBD1|TRBJ1-4
CANTGQGMVSGEKLFF
TGTGCCAACACCGGACAGGGGATGGTTTCCGGTGAAAAACTGTTTTTT
>TRBV5-1|few|TRBD1|TRBJ2-7
CAGSLGTGVEQHF
TGCGCCGGCAGCTTGGGGACAGGGGTCGAGCAGCACTTC
>TRBV7-8|-|-|TRBJ2-1
CATSPYAKGKRNEQFF
TGTGCCACCAGCCCCTACGCCAAAGGGAAACGCAATGAGCAGTTCTTC
>TRBV29-1|many|-|TRBJ1-1
CSVAEGPEAFF
TGCAGCGTAGCCGAGGGGCCTGAAGCTTTCTTT
>TRBV10-2|-|-|TRBJ2-1
CATSKRSLNEQFF
TGCGCCACCTCCAAGAGGAGCTTGAATGAGCAGTTCTTC
>TRBV20-1|-|-|TRBJ1-2
CSARVGGRGYTF
TGCAGTGCTAGAGTAGGAGGGCGCGGCTACACCTTC
>TRBV11-2|medium-sized|-|TRBJ2-7
CASSRSRTTEQYF
TGTGCCAGCAGCCGATCAAGGACGACCGAGCAGTACTTC
>TRBV10-2|-|-|TRBJ2-2
CASRGHNTGELFF
TGCGCCAGCAGGGGTCACAACACCGGGGAGCTATTTTTT
>TRBV11-1|-|-|TRBJ2-5
CDSSPDRAWETQYF
TGTGATAGCAGCCCCGACCGGGCCTGGGAGACCCAGTACTTC
>TRBV4-1|-|-|TRBJ1-2
CVSSQHRPGVGYTF
TGCGTCAGCAGCCAACATCGGCCTGGCGTAGGCTACACCTTC
>TRBV11-2|once|-|TRBJ2-7
CASSTDRSNEQYF
TGTGCCAGCAGCACGGACAGATCCAACGAGCAGTACTTC
>TRBV11-2|-|TRBD1|TRBJ2-1
CTSSLTGGQFF
TGTACCAGCAGTTTAACAGGGGGTCAGTTCTTC
>TRBV11-3|-|-|TRBJ2-1
CASSLGRGRGQYNEQFF
TGTGCCAGCAGTTTAGGACGGGGAAGAGGACAATACAATGAGCAGTTCTTC
>TRBV4-1|many|TRBD2|TRBJ2-3
CASSRQAGGPGDTQYF
TGCGCCAGCAGCCGCCAAGCGGGGGGGCCGGGGGATACGCAGTATTTT
>TRBV7-3|-|TRBD2|TRBJ2-1
CASSWTSRSYNEQFF
TGTGCCAGCAGCTGGACTAGCAGGAGCTACAATGAGCAGTTCTTC
>TRBV12-3/TRBV12-4|once|-|TRBJ2-6
CARSLGGGAGANVLTF
TGTGCCAGAAGTTTAGGAGGAGGTGCTGGGGCCAACGTCCTGACTTTC
>TRBV6-6|-|TRBD2|TRBJ2-1
CASGGGSYNEQFF
TGTGCTAGCGGCGGGGGGTCCTACAATGAGCAGTTCTTC
>TRBV7-8|-|-|TRBJ2-1
CARSSYLRGPYNEQFF
TGTGCCAGGAGCTCCTATCTACGGGGACCATACAATGAGCAGTTCTTC
>TRBV5-1|-|-|TRBJ2-7
CAISFQGASREQYF
TGTGCCATCAGCTTTCAAGGGGCGAGTCGCGAGCAGTACTTC
>TRBV10-2|-|TRBD2|TRBJ2-2
CASSEWGGTNTWELLF
TGCGCCAGCAGTGAGTGGGGGGGGACGAACACCTGGGAGCTGCTTTTT
>TRBV28|many|-|TRBJ2-2
CASDSVNTGELFF
TGTGCCAGCGACTCGGTTAACACCGGGGAGCTGTTTTTT
>TRBV11-2|few|-|TRBJ1-6
CASSSPRNGNSPLHF
TGTGCTAGCAGCTCCCCCCGGAACGGAAATTCACCCCTCCACTTT
>TRBV11-2|-|-|TRBJ2-3
CFSSPTGIRTDAQYF
TGTTTCAGCAGCCCCACAGGAATCCGTACAGATGCGCAGTATTTT
>TRBV28|-|-|TRBJ1-5
CASSPRGTCHQPQHF
TGTGCCAGCAGTCCCAGAGGGACATGTCATCAGCCCCAGCATTTT
>TRBV6-5|-|-|TRBJ2-5
CACRPQGGQETQYF
TGTGCCTGCCGGCCCCAGGGCGGCCAAGAGACCCAGTACTTC
>TRBV11-2|-|-|TRBJ2-2
CANSPPGPRGELFF
TGTGCCAACAGCCCACCGGGACCACGCGGAGAACTGTTTTTT
>TRBV5-1|-|TRBD1|TRBJ2-1
CASSSNTGGVEGDEQFF
TGCGCCAGCAGCTCAAATACAGGGGGCGTGGAAGGCGATGAGCAGTTCTTC
>TRBV5-4|-|TRBD2|TRBJ2-1
CVGSSVGLAGEQFF
TGTGTCGGCAGCAGTGTGGGGCTAGCGGGAGAGCAGTTCTTC
>TRBV11-2|-|-|TRBJ2-3
CVSSWGALSTDTQCF
TGTGTCAGCAGTTGGGGCGCCCTCAGCACAGATACGCAGTGTTTT
>TRBV5-1|-|TRBD2|TRBJ2-5
CASSPSGGVQETQYF
TGCGCCAGCAGCCCTAGCGGGGGCGTTCAAGAGACCCAGTACTTC